This passage covers 32 T cell receptor beta chains from one sample sequenced in a study of T cell changes during pregnancy in multiple sclerosis. The table came from immunoSEQ multiplex PCR; TCRdb's copy has only in-frame clones and leaves some out. The sample contains 50,000 or so clones, approximately 95% of which appear only once. The specimen comprised CD8+ T cells from peripheral blood mononuclear cells, sampled in the first trimester of pregnancy. Receptor source: a female donor with multiple sclerosis, enrolled in a pregnancy study.

The chain links TRBV27 to TRBJ2-1; tentatively, D is TRBD1 (6 bases). With 3 bases removed from V and 4 bases from J, the gap between germline ends came to 10 bases. The CDR3 is 14 amino acids. The germline V gene has CDR1 MNHEY and CDR2 SMNVEV (reference sequence). CDR3 sequence: CASSLGQGYNEQFF. Here the CDR3 DNA reads TGTGCCAGCAGTTTGGGGCAGGGGTACAATGAGCAGTTCTTC.

The V gene is TRBV27, the J gene TRBJ2-7, with a tentative D call TRBD2 (5 bases). V was cut by 0 bases and J by 3 bases, with 12 bases left in between. The CDR3 is made up of 15 amino acids. CDR1 is MNHEY, CDR2 SMNVEV, per germline (reference sequence). The CDR3 DNA sequence: TGTGCCAGCAGTTTATCCGGACTTAAGGTCTACGAGCAGTACTTC. This gives the protein CASSLSGLKVYEQYF.

The J gene is TRBJ1-1, the V gene TRBV4-2; 9 positions match TRBD1. Germline loops: CDR1 LGHNA, CDR2 YNFKEQ. CDR3 length: 18 residues. Trimming removed 4 bases from V and 3 bases from J; junction bases left unmatched: 15. The CDR3: CASSPNSPGQGLYTEAFF. In DNA form, the CDR3 reads TGTGCCAGCAGCCCTAACAGTCCTGGACAGGGGCTGTACACTGAAGCTTTCTTT.

The rearrangement links TRBV9 to TRBJ2-1; a weak D match, TRBD2 (5 bases). Per the germline V gene, CDR1 is SGDLS and CDR2 is YYNGEE. The CDR3 has 14 residues. Trimming removed 0 bases from V and 7 bases from J, with 11 bases in between. Here the CDR3 reads CASSVVSLANEQFF. The CDR3 DNA reads TGTGCCAGCAGCGTAGTGTCGCTAGCAAATGAGCAGTTCTTC.

The rearrangement joins TRBV7-2 to TRBJ2-1; 10 nucleotides line up with TRBD2. The CDR3 covers 16 residues. CDR1 and CDR2 from the germline V gene are SGHTA and FQGNSA. V dropped 5 bases and J dropped 5; count of bases not matched to a gene: 9. The CDR3 DNA sequence: TGTGCCAGCAGCCAATATAGCGGGAGGATGGACAATGAGCAGTTCTTC. Translating gives CASSQYSGRMDNEQFF.

The chain recombines TRBV4-1 with TRBJ2-7; 9 positions match TRBD1. The ends lost 4 bases at V and 7 bases at J; junction bases unmatched: 8. Germline V lookup: CDR1 MGHRA, CDR2 YSYEKL. CDR3 length: 14 amino acids. CDR3 residues: CASSPQQGAREQYF. The CDR3, as DNA: TGCGCCAGCAGCCCTCAACAGGGGGCGAGAGAGCAGTACTTC.

This clone was seen only once. This sequence joins TRBV5-1 and TRBJ2-7; D perhaps matches TRBD1 (5 bases). CDR1 and CDR2 (germline): SGHRS, YFSETQ. The CDR3 has 17 residues. Trimming removed 4 bases from V and 2 bases from J, with 22 bases in between. The CDR3 protein is CASSPDNKGLNAYEQYF. The CDR3 coding sequence is TGCGCCAGCAGCCCGGATAACAAGGGGCTCAACGCCTACGAGCAGTACTTC.

The V call is TRBV30, the J call TRBJ2-5; D might be TRBD1 (5 bases). Germline V gene sequence: CDR1 GTSNPN, CDR2 SVGIG (reference sequence). The ends were cut back, 7 bases at V and 10 bases at J, with 19 bases in the middle. The CDR3 sequence is 12 residues long. CDR3: CAYKGSLWDQYF. DNA of the CDR3: TGTGCCTATAAGGGGTCCCTTTGGGACCAGTACTTC.

The V and J genes are TRBV13 and TRBJ2-7, with 9 nucleotides matching TRBD2. CDR3 size: 14 residues. V trimming: 5 bases; J trimming: 1 base; junction bases outside the gene matches: 3. Germline-derived CDR1 and CDR2 are PRHDT and FYEKMQ (reference sequence). CDR3 sequence (DNA): TGTGCCAGCAGCACCAGCGGGAGGTCCTACGAGCAGTACTTC. Encoded protein: CASSTSGRSYEQYF.

J is TRBJ1-2 and V is TRBV13, with D possibly matching TRBD1 (6 bases). V lost 1 base, J lost 8 bases, and 11 bases lay in between. The CDR3 extends over 13 amino acids. The germline gives CDR1 PRHDT, CDR2 FYEKMQ (reference sequence). This chain's CDR3 is CASSLEQGQGYTF. DNA of the CDR3: TGTGCCAGCAGCTTAGAACAGGGACAAGGCTACACCTTC. Using reference TRBV13 and TRBJ1-2 for the parts outside the CDR3, the full variable domain is AAGVIQSPRHLIKEKRETATLKCYPIPRHDTVYWYQQGPGQDPQFLISFYEKMQSDKGSIPDRFSAQQFSDYHSELNMSSLELGDSALYFCASSLEQGQGYTFGSGTRLTVV.

J is TRBJ2-5 and V is TRBV7-9; unclear D gene. CDR3 length: 13 amino acids. Germline CDR1 reads SEHNR; CDR2 reads FQNEAQ (reference sequence). Trimming stripped 1 base from V and 4 bases from J, with 7 bases between. CDR3 residues: CASSLDFGETQYF. CDR3 nucleotide sequence: TGTGCCAGCAGCTTAGACTTTGGAGAGACCCAGTACTTC.

The V call is TRBV19, the J call TRBJ2-7, with D possibly matching TRBD1 (5 bases). V was clipped by 5 bases and J by 3 bases, with 14 bases between them. The CDR3 totals 14 residues. The germline gives CDR1 LNHDA, CDR2 SQIVND (reference sequence). The CDR3 spells CASSSGVGLYEQYF. The CDR3, as DNA: TGTGCCAGTAGTTCCGGCGTGGGGCTCTACGAGCAGTACTTC.

The rearrangement joins TRBV9 to TRBJ1-1, with D possibly TRBD1 on 5 matching bases. The CDR3 has 13 amino acids. The germline V gene encodes CDR1 SGDLS and CDR2 YYNGEE. V dropped 0 bases and J dropped 6 bases, with 9 bases sitting between them. Here the CDR3 DNA reads TGTGCCAGCAGCGTAGTATCGGGGGCTGAAGCTTTCTTT. It is translated as CASSVVSGAEAFF.

In DNA, the CDR3 is TGCGCCAGCAGCTTCCGACGAACGCTAGCGGGGGTTGGGGATGAGCAGTTCTTC. Encoded protein: CASSFRRTLAGVGDEQFF. V and J are TRBV5-1 and TRBJ2-1; 10 bases line up with TRBD2. This CDR3 has 18 residues. Germline V gene lookup returns CDR1 SGHRS and CDR2 YFSETQ. V was clipped by 2 bases and J by 8 bases; unmatched bases: 16.

The chain is built from TRBV4-1 and TRBJ2-7; 8 positions agree with TRBD2. Germline loops: CDR1 MGHRA, CDR2 YSYEKL. This CDR3 comprises 16 residues. The V gene end was trimmed by 1 base and the J gene end by 6 bases; junction bases not matched to a gene: 11. Here the CDR3 DNA reads TGCGCCAGCAGCCAAGTTGCCGGGAGGGCATCGGGCGAGCAGTACTTC. Translated: CASSQVAGRASGEQYF.

J is TRBJ1-4 and V is TRBV27, with 9 nucleotides matching TRBD1. This CDR3 spans 14 amino acids. Germline-derived CDR1 and CDR2 are MNHEY and SMNVEV (reference sequence). V lost 3 bases to trimming and J lost 6 bases; unmatched junction nucleotides: 2. CDR3 loop: CASSFRQGDEKLFF. Written as DNA, the CDR3 is TGTGCCAGCAGTTTCCGACAGGGGGATGAAAAACTGTTTTTT.

The chain couples TRBV19 to TRBJ2-1, with TRBD1 identical over 10 bases. Germline V gene sequence: CDR1 LNHDA, CDR2 SQIVND (reference sequence). The V and J ends lost 9 bases and 4 bases, in that order; junction bases with no gene match: 9. This CDR3 region has 15 residues. CDR3 sequence: CASTRDRGLYNEQFF. In DNA form, the CDR3 reads TGTGCCAGCACAAGAGACAGGGGGCTTTACAATGAGCAGTTCTTC.

V usage is TRBV7-9 and J usage is TRBJ2-5, with D perhaps TRBD1 (5 bases). Per germline, CDR1 SEHNR and CDR2 FQNEAQ (reference sequence). V lost 5 bases, J lost 1 base, and 8 bases lay in between. CDR3 length: 13 amino acids. The CDR3 region has the DNA TGTGCCAGCAGCCTACAGGTCCAAGAGACCCAGTACTTC. Protein: CASSLQVQETQYF.

J is TRBJ2-5 and V is TRBV27; 7 nucleotides line up with TRBD1. Per the germline V gene, CDR1 is MNHEY and CDR2 is SMNVEV (reference sequence). The CDR3 has 15 amino acids. Unmatched junction bases numbered 6, after V lost 2 bases and J lost 3 bases. The DNA of the CDR3 is TGTGCCAGCAGTTTAATGGCAGGGGGTAAAGAGACCCAGTACTTC. It codes for CASSLMAGGKETQYF.

The CDR3 nucleotides are TGTGCCACCCGGACAGGGGCCTCCTACGAGCAGTACTTC. Its protein product is CATRTGASYEQYF. The rearrangement uses TRBV27 and TRBJ2-7; 9 nucleotides match TRBD1. CDR3 size: 13 residues. The trim removed 10 bases at V and 0 bases at J, leaving 4 bases unmatched. Germline-derived CDR1 and CDR2 are MNHEY and SMNVEV (reference sequence).

The chain employs TRBV30 and TRBJ2-1, with 7 positions matching TRBD2. Per the germline V gene, CDR1 is GTSNPN and CDR2 is SVGIG (reference sequence). Unmatched junction bases numbered 4, after V lost 2 bases and J lost 3 bases. The CDR3 length is 14 residues. CDR3 in amino acids: CAWSIGRGYNEQFF. The CDR3, as DNA: TGTGCCTGGAGTATTGGGAGGGGCTACAATGAGCAGTTCTTC.

Written as DNA, the CDR3 is TGTGCCAGCACCCTGGGGACGAGGGGAGGGACGGAGACCCAGTACTTC. Protein sequence: CASTLGTRGGTETQYF. The gene calls are TRBV28 and TRBJ2-5; 7 bases agree with TRBD2. V shed 7 bases and J 5 bases; nucleotides not matched to a gene: 16. Per germline, CDR1 MDHEN and CDR2 SYDVKM. The CDR3 has 16 residues.

This chain uses TRBV7-9 with TRBJ1-2; the D gene is possibly TRBD1 (5 bases). This CDR3 has 15 amino acids. Germline V gene lookup returns CDR1 SEHNR and CDR2 FQNEAQ (reference sequence). V dropped 6 bases and J dropped 5 bases, with 19 bases sitting between them. The CDR3 nucleotides are TGTGCCAGCAGATCCATACGGACACGAGGATATGGCTACACCTTC. It is translated as CASRSIRTRGYGYTF. Based on the CDR3 plus reference TRBV7-9 and TRBJ1-2, the full variable domain is DTGVSQNPRHKITKRGQNVTFRCDPISEHNRLYWYRQTLGQGPEFLTYFQNEAQLEKSRLLSDRFSAERPKGSFSTLEIQRTEQGDSAMYLCASRSIRTRGYGYTFGSGTRLTVV.

J is TRBJ2-7 and V is TRBV7-9; 7 bases map to TRBD1. V dropped 4 bases and J dropped 1; count of bases not matched to a gene: 13. This CDR3 is built from 17 residues. Germline V CDR1 and CDR2: SEHNR, FQNEAQ (reference sequence). This CDR3 is CASSSGTGTDLSYEQYF. CDR3 DNA sequence: TGTGCCAGCAGCTCAGGGACCGGGACAGACCTTTCCTACGAGCAGTACTTC. The full variable domain, its missing parts supplied by reference TRBV7-9 and TRBJ2-7, is DTGVSQNPRHKITKRGQNVTFRCDPISEHNRLYWYRQTLGQGPEFLTYFQNEAQLEKSRLLSDRFSAERPKGSFSTLEIQRTEQGDSAMYLCASSSGTGTDLSYEQYFGPGTRLTVT.

The chain employs TRBV4-1 and TRBJ1-1, with D possibly TRBD1 on 5 matching bases. With 0 bases removed from V and 7 bases from J, the gap between germline ends came to 18 bases. The CDR3 runs to 16 residues. Per the germline V gene, CDR1 is MGHRA and CDR2 is YSYEKL. CDR3 amino acids: CASSQDGLFGGNEAFF. Written as DNA, the CDR3 is TGCGCCAGCAGCCAAGATGGGCTGTTCGGGGGGAATGAAGCTTTCTTT.

V usage is TRBV27 and J usage is TRBJ2-7, with D perhaps matching TRBD2 (6 bases). Germline V gene sequence: CDR1 MNHEY, CDR2 SMNVEV (reference sequence). V gave up 0 bases and J gave up 0 bases, with 6 bases separating them. This CDR3 has 14 residues. CDR3 sequence reads: CASSLSRGSYEQYF. The CDR3 DNA sequence: TGTGCCAGCAGTTTATCGCGGGGCTCCTACGAGCAGTACTTC.

This chain's CDR3 is CASSAGTDTQYF. CDR3 in DNA: TGTGCCAGCAGCGCCGGCACAGATACGCAGTATTTT. The chain is built from TRBV9 and TRBJ2-3; D gene unclear. In germline, CDR1 is SGDLS, CDR2 YYNGEE. V lost 3 bases and J lost 1, with 3 bases in between. CDR3 length: 12 amino acids.

This chain uses TRBV5-6 with TRBJ2-3; TRBD1 might be the D (6 bases). The germline V gene has CDR1 SGHDT and CDR2 YYEEEE. The ends were cut back, 0 bases at V and 4 bases at J, with 12 bases in the middle. The CDR3 is 15 amino acids. In DNA form, the CDR3 reads TGTGCCAGCAGCTTGGGGTTAGGGGGAGCAGATACGCAGTATTTT. It is translated as CASSLGLGGADTQYF.

This rearrangement joins TRBV28 to TRBJ2-5; D is undetermined. The CDR3 loop spans 11 amino acids. Germline loops: CDR1 MDHEN, CDR2 SYDVKM. The V end lost 8 bases, the J end lost 4 bases, and 8 bases lay between the germline ends. The CDR3 loop is CASSFGETQYF. The CDR3 DNA reads TGTGCCAGCTCCTTCGGAGAGACCCAGTACTTC.

This chain uses TRBV4-1 with TRBJ1-2; D is uncertain. Per germline, CDR1 MGHRA and CDR2 YSYEKL. The CDR3 runs 15 residues. V lost 0 bases, J lost 4 bases, and 12 bases lay in between. This chain's CDR3 is CASSQDDQVGYGYTF. Here the CDR3 DNA reads TGCGCCAGCAGCCAAGATGACCAGGTGGGCTATGGCTACACCTTC.

The chain uses TRBV29-1 and TRBJ1-1; 11 bases map to TRBD1. V dropped 1 base and J dropped 11; count of bases not matched to a gene: 6. The CDR3 is 13 residues long. Germline V gene data show CDR1 as SQVTM and CDR2 as ANQGSEA. This CDR3 reads CSVEGTGGADAFF. The CDR3 nucleotides are TGCAGCGTTGAAGGGACAGGGGGCGCCGATGCTTTCTTT. The complete variable domain, with remaining parts taken from reference TRBV29-1 and TRBJ1-1, reads SAVISQKPSRDICQRGTSLTIQCQVDSQVTMMFWYRQQPGQSLTLIATANQGSEATYESGFVIDKFPISRPNLTFSTLTVSNMSPEDSSIYLCSVEGTGGADAFFGQGTRLTVV.

The chain joins TRBV5-6 to TRBJ2-1, with 7 nucleotides matching TRBD2. The length of the CDR3 is 17 residues. The V gene's germline CDR1 is SGHDT and CDR2 YYEEEE. V gave up 0 bases and J gave up 2 bases; unmatched junction bases: 8. The CDR3 spells CASSLELARVTYNEQFF. The CDR3 coding sequence is TGTGCCAGCAGCTTGGAACTAGCGAGAGTAACCTACAATGAGCAGTTCTTC. Variable domain in full (rest from reference TRBV5-6 and TRBJ2-1): DAGVTQSPTHLIKTRGQQVTLRCSPKSGHDTVSWYQQALGQGPQFIFQYYEEEERQRGNFPDRFSGHQFPNYSSELNVNALLLGDSALYLCASSLELARVTYNEQFFGPGTRLTVL.